Listed below are T cell receptor beta chains from one sample, sequenced in a study of blood T cell repertoires in COVID-19. Libraries were prepared by immunoSEQ multiplex PCR; TCRdb keeps only in-frame clonotypes and omits some of them. The data contain about 140,000 clones, around 78% of them singletons. The sample comprised peripheral blood. All receptors derive from a woman at least 80 years old with active or convalescent COVID-19. The CDR3 runs from the conserved cysteine through the conserved F or W. A D gene is named only where the DNA matches it firmly. The listing skips clone size in some rows; elsewhere it reads once, few, many or a size class.

TGTGCCAGCAGTTACCGAGCCAGGGGGATGAATGGCTACACCTTC,CASSYRARGMNGYTF,TRBD1,TRBJ1-2,few,TRBV6-5
TGTGCCAGCAGCCAAGGACAGGGCGTCTATGGCTACACCTTC,CASSQGQGVYGYTF,TRBD1,TRBJ1-2,NA,TRBV7-2
TGCGCCAGCAGCCGAGGGACTCGCGAACGGGAGACCCAGTACTTC,CASSRGTRERETQYF,NA,TRBJ2-5,few,TRBV4-1
TGTGCCAGCAGTGAAGCGATACGGGGTTTTGTCTCGCTCTCCTACAATGAGCAGTTCTTC,CASSEAIRGFVSLSYNEQFF,NA,TRBJ2-1,NA,TRBV6-1
TGTGCCAGCAGTGAAGCGATAGAGAACACTGAAGCTTTCTTT,CASSEAIENTEAFF,NA,TRBJ1-1,NA,TRBV2
TGCGCCAGCCCCCCAGGGGATCAGCCCCAGCATTTT,CASPPGDQPQHF,NA,TRBJ1-5,NA,TRBV10-1
TGTGCCAGCAGTTACCCTGTCGGGGACTCTGGGGAAAAACTGTTTTTT,CASSYPVGDSGEKLFF,NA,TRBJ1-4,NA,TRBV6-6
TGTGCCATCAGTGAGCGCCTAGGGGTGGGAGAGACCCAGTACTTC,CAISERLGVGETQYF,NA,TRBJ2-5,NA,TRBV10-3
TGTGCCAGCAGCTACAGGACAGGGGGCCTCTACGAGCAGTACTTC,CASSYRTGGLYEQYF,TRBD1,TRBJ2-7,NA,TRBV7-8
TGCGCCAGCAGCTCCGACACCCAGGGTGAAAAACTGTTTTTT,CASSSDTQGEKLFF,NA,TRBJ1-4,NA,TRBV5-1
TGTGCCAGCAGTGATTGGGGATGGGGGCCGGAGACCCAGTACTTC,CASSDWGWGPETQYF,NA,TRBJ2-5,NA,TRBV6-1
TGTGCCAGCAAACAGTTGAGCTCCTACAATGAGCAGTTCTTC,CASKQLSSYNEQFF,NA,TRBJ2-1,few,TRBV28
TGTGCCAGCAGTGAAAGGGGGGGACAGGGGTTTTCTCGTGCCAACGTCCTGACTTTC,CASSERGGQGFSRANVLTF,TRBD1,TRBJ2-6,NA,TRBV6-1
TGTGCCAGCAGCTTGGTCGACAGGGGCGCGGACGAGCAGTACTTC,CASSLVDRGADEQYF,TRBD1,TRBJ2-7,NA,TRBV5-6
TGTGCCAGCAGCGACATAGTGGGCAGGGGAACCGGGGAGCTGTTTTTT,CASSDIVGRGTGELFF,NA,TRBJ2-2,NA,TRBV11-2
TGCGCCAGCAGTGAGTTGCGGAATAATGAAAAACTGTTTTTT,CASSELRNNEKLFF,NA,TRBJ1-4,NA,TRBV10-2
TGTGCCAGCACCGGAGGCCACTCCTATGGCTACACCTTC,CASTGGHSYGYTF,NA,TRBJ1-2,few,TRBV5-8
TGTGCCAGCAGCCTTCGGGGGAACACTGAAGCTTTCTTT,CASSLRGNTEAFF,NA,TRBJ1-1,NA,TRBV11-3
TGTGCCTGGAGTGTAGGGGGAACAGGAGGACAGCCCCAGCATTTT,CAWSVGGTGGQPQHF,NA,TRBJ1-5,NA,TRBV30
TGTGCCAGCAGTCGGGACAGGGTGTCGGACGAGCAGTACTTC,CASSRDRVSDEQYF,TRBD1,TRBJ2-7,NA,TRBV27
TGTGCCAGCAGCTCGCACAGGGGGTATGGCTACACCTTC,CASSSHRGYGYTF,TRBD1,TRBJ1-2,few,TRBV7-2
TGTGCCAGCAGCCCAAATTACAGGGTTTTGCATGGCTACACCTTC,CASSPNYRVLHGYTF,NA,TRBJ1-2,NA,TRBV5-8
TGTGCCACCAGCAGAGATAGGACTAGTCGCTACGAGCAGTACTTC,CATSRDRTSRYEQYF,TRBD2,TRBJ2-7,NA,TRBV15
TGTGCCAGTACTATCCAGGGTGGCTATGGCTACACCTTC,CASTIQGGYGYTF,NA,TRBJ1-2,NA,TRBV19
TGTGCCAGCAGATCTACAATGGACAGGGCCGGCTATGGCTACACCTTC,CASRSTMDRAGYGYTF,TRBD1,TRBJ1-2,NA,TRBV27
TGCGCCAGCAGCCAATGGCTCCCAGGGAGGGGAAACGAGCAGTACTTC,CASSQWLPGRGNEQYF,TRBD2,TRBJ2-7,NA,TRBV4-3
TGTGCCAGCAGCTTCAGGGGAGGGACAGATACGCAGTATTTT,CASSFRGGTDTQYF,NA,TRBJ2-3,NA,TRBV7-9
TGTGCCAGCAGCTTGGAGTACGGCGGGGGGAACACCGGGGAGCTGTTTTTT,CASSLEYGGGNTGELFF,TRBD2,TRBJ2-2,many,TRBV5-6
TGTGCCAGTAGGGGGACAGGGTTTGGCTACACCTTC,CASRGTGFGYTF,TRBD1,TRBJ1-2,NA,TRBV19
TGTGCCAGCAGTTCCCGGGACAGGGCAGATGGAAAACTGTTTTTT,CASSSRDRADGKLFF,TRBD1,TRBJ1-4,NA,TRBV27
TGTGCCAGCAGCCAGATTAATGAGCAGTTCTTC,CASSQINEQFF,NA,TRBJ2-1,NA,TRBV7-6
TGTGCCAGCAGCCACCTCGGGCAGGGGGCTCATCGTGGAAACACCATATATTTT,CASSHLGQGAHRGNTIYF,TRBD1,TRBJ1-3,NA,TRBV3-1/TRBV3-2
TGTGCCAGCTCACCCCGGGAGGGGCGGGGTGAAAAACTGTTTTTT,CASSPREGRGEKLFF,NA,TRBJ1-4,NA,TRBV18
TGTGCCAGCTCAGCCGACAGGGTTGGAAACACCATATATTTT,CASSADRVGNTIYF,TRBD1,TRBJ1-3,NA,TRBV18
TGCGCCAGCAGCTCGACAGGTTACAGCACAGATACGCAGTATTTT,CASSSTGYSTDTQYF,NA,TRBJ2-3,NA,TRBV5-1
TGTGCCACCAGCAGCACAGCCACGAGCTCCTATAATTCACCCCTCCACTTT,CATSSTATSSYNSPLHF,NA,TRBJ1-6,NA,TRBV15
TGCGCCAGCAGCCAAGAATGGGCGGGGGAGCAAGATACGCAGTATTTT,CASSQEWAGEQDTQYF,TRBD2,TRBJ2-3,NA,TRBV4-1
TGCGCCAGCAGCACCTCCGGGACAGAATCAGATACGCAGTATTTT,CASSTSGTESDTQYF,TRBD1,TRBJ2-3,NA,TRBV5-1
TGTGCCAGCAGCCGAGGGCGGGAGGAGAGGGCTGAAGCTTTCTTT,CASSRGREERAEAFF,NA,TRBJ1-1,NA,TRBV7-8
TGTGCCAGCAGTGAGGGACAGGGGGTCTATGGCTACACCTTC,CASSEGQGVYGYTF,TRBD1,TRBJ1-2,once,TRBV6-1